What follows are 19 T cell receptor beta chains derived from one specimen sequenced in a study of metastatic and nonmetastatic thyroid tumors. TCRdb re-called the PCR reads with MiXCR. The table records about 38,000 clones, approximately 51% of them present only once. Each patient came to thyroid surgery without any prior treatment (of any kind). Material for sequencing was tumor tissue. Every receptor here comes from a male donor with papillary thyroid cancer or a benign thyroid nodule (not recorded which). Some clones in this sample may be carry-over from other donors' samples.

This chain links TRBV6-1 with TRBJ2-7, with D possibly called TRBD1 or TRBD2 (5 bases each). Trimming took 7 bases from V and 2 from J, leaving 18 bases between them. Germline V gene sequence: CDR1 MNHNS, CDR2 SASEGT. The CDR3 has 15 amino acids. The CDR3 bases are TGTGCCAGCACCCCCCGGGACCCAACCGCCTACGAGCAGTACTTC. As protein: CASTPRDPTAYEQYF.

The chain has TRBV27 and TRBJ1-6, with TRBD1 matching 10 bases. After removal of 6 bases from V and 12 bases from J, the junction contained 8 bases not matched to a gene. The germline V gene encodes CDR1 MNHEY and CDR2 SMNVEV (reference sequence). The CDR3 consists of 14 residues. CDR3 sequence reads: CASRPGQGGIPLHF. CDR3 bases: TGTGCCAGCAGACCTGGACAGGGGGGAATACCCCTCCACTTT.

Turning to this clone: Compared with germline, one end of the junction differs, possibly owing to a read error. The gene calls are TRBV6-1 and TRBJ2-7, with D possibly matching TRBD1 (6 bases). Per the germline V gene, CDR1 is MNHNS and CDR2 is SASEGT. The CDR3 is 15 amino acids. This CDR3 reads CASNNRIRTDEDVDF. In DNA form, the CDR3 reads TGTGCCAGCAATAATAGAATCCGGACAGACGAAGACGTGGACTTC.

The V and J genes are TRBV5-1 and TRBJ2-2; weak D call: TRBD2 (6 bases). The germline gives CDR1 SGHRS, CDR2 YFSETQ. The CDR3 sequence is 17 residues long. Trimming left V 4 bases short and J 8 bases short, with 24 bases between. The CDR3 DNA follows: TGCGCCAGCAGCCCTCTCCCAGCGGGCGGATTCGGTGGGGAGCTGTTTTTT. This sequence encodes CASSPLPAGGFGGELFF.

This rearrangement joins TRBV12-3 or TRBV12-4 to TRBJ2-4; 11 bases agree with TRBD2. The V segment lost 6 bases and the J segment 2 bases; nucleotides outside the gene matches: 3. The CDR3 extends over 15 amino acids. The CDR3 protein is CASSRLAGTKNIQYF. CDR3 nucleotide sequence: TGTGCCAGCAGCAGACTAGCGGGAACCAAAAACATTCAGTACTTC.

The chain employs TRBV5-1 and TRBJ1-1; unclear D gene. Trimming stripped 4 bases from V and 1 base from J, with 11 bases between. Per the germline V gene, CDR1 is SGHRS and CDR2 is YFSETQ. The CDR3 contains 14 residues. DNA for the CDR3: TGCGCCAGCAGCAAGGGAACGTCGAACACTGAAGCTTTCTTT. Encoded protein: CASSKGTSNTEAFF.

The rearrangement uses TRBV20-1 and TRBJ2-5, with 13 nucleotides matching TRBD2. CDR1 and CDR2 from the germline V gene are DFQATT and SNEGSKA (reference sequence). This CDR3 is 17 amino acids long. Trimming took 3 bases from V and 4 from J; bases not matched to a gene: 11. The chain's CDR3 is CSARVRGTSGIGETQYF. The CDR3 nucleotides are TGCAGTGCTAGGGTTAGGGGGACTAGCGGGATCGGAGAGACCCAGTACTTC.

The table lists this clone with a few counts. The rearrangement joins TRBV15 to TRBJ1-3; unclear D gene. This CDR3 is built from 15 residues. Deletions cut 0 bases from V and 1 base from J, with 7 bases between. Germline CDR1 is LNHNV and CDR2 is YYDKDF (reference sequence). The CDR3 nucleotides are TGTGCCACCAGCAGAGACCAACAGTCTGGAAACACCATATATTTT. Its translation: CATSRDQQSGNTIYF.

The sample holds a few counts of this clone. The gene calls are TRBV12-3 or TRBV12-4 and TRBJ2-1; tentative D call: TRBD2 (6 bases). The CDR3 is made up of 15 amino acids. Trimming took 5 bases from V and 0 from J, leaving 11 bases between them. The CDR3 DNA sequence: TGTGCCAGCAGTACACGGGGGAGCTCCTACAATGAGCAGTTCTTC. Translating gives CASSTRGSSYNEQFF.

The V and J genes are TRBV2 and TRBJ1-1; TRBD1 matches at 8 bases. The CDR3 contains 18 residues. CDR1 and CDR2 (germline): SNHLY, FYNNEI. V was clipped by 7 bases and J by 0 bases; unmatched bases: 16. CDR3 bases: TGTGCCAGCACCCTCGACAGGGGCACTACTTTTATGAACACTGAAGCTTTCTTT. Protein: CASTLDRGTTFMNTEAFF.

This chain joins TRBV27 and TRBJ2-1; no reliable D call. V lost 8 bases, J lost 6 bases, and 14 bases lay in between. CDR1 is MNHEY and CDR2 is SMNVEV in the germline V gene (reference sequence). This CDR3 region has 13 residues. The CDR3 sequence is CASGVGSVNEQFF. DNA for the CDR3: TGTGCCAGCGGCGTGGGATCGGTCAATGAGCAGTTCTTC.

V is TRBV5-1 and J is TRBJ2-5; D ambiguous. CDR3 length: 15 amino acids. The ends were cut back, 0 bases at V and 2 bases at J, with 11 bases in the middle. Looked up from germline, CDR1 is SGHRS and CDR2 is YFSETQ. The CDR3 nucleotides read TGCGCCAGCAGCTTGGCCTTGGCGGCACAAGAGACCCAGTACTTC. This translates into CASSLALAAQETQYF.

This clone was detected only a few times. The genes are TRBV6-1 and TRBJ1-2; D is perhaps TRBD1 (6 bases). CDR1 and CDR2 (germline): MNHNS, SASEGT. This CDR3 region has 13 residues. Trimming stripped 2 bases from V and 6 bases from J, with 10 bases between. The CDR3 nucleotides read TGTGCCAGCAGTGAAAACAGGGATAATGGCTACACCTTC. This encodes CASSENRDNGYTF.

The V call is TRBV7-6, the J call TRBJ2-1, with 8 positions matching TRBD2. Unmatched junction bases numbered 12, after V lost 5 bases and J lost 0 bases. This CDR3 spans 18 amino acids. Germline V gene sequence: CDR1 SGHVS, CDR2 FNYEAQ. The DNA of the CDR3 is TGTGCCAGCAGCCCCAAGGCAGCGGGAGTTCTCTCCTACAATGAGCAGTTCTTC. As protein: CASSPKAAGVLSYNEQFF. Supplemented by reference TRBV7-6 and TRBJ2-1, the full variable domain reads GAGVSQSPRYKVTKRGQDVALRCDPISGHVSLYWYRQALGQGPEFLTYFNYEAQQDKSGLPNDRFSAERPEGSISTLTIQRTEQRDSAMYRCASSPKAAGVLSYNEQFFGPGTRLTVL.

V gene TRBV7-2 combines with J gene TRBJ1-5; no firm D call. The CDR3 is made up of 15 amino acids. Trimming removed 1 base at V and 4 bases at J, with 11 bases between. In germline, CDR1 is SGHTA, CDR2 FQGNSA. The CDR3 loop reads CASSLEPAGNQPQHF. The DNA for the CDR3 is TGTGCCAGCAGCTTAGAGCCCGCGGGGAATCAGCCCCAGCATTTT.

This rearrangement joins TRBV6-2 or TRBV6-3 to TRBJ1-6, with 9 nucleotides matching TRBD1. Germline CDR1 MNHEY, CDR2 SVGEGT. The CDR3 has 14 residues. Losses at the gene ends were 6 bases for V and 10 bases for J; bases not matched to a gene: 7. CDR3 sequence: CASSRDRDRSPLHF. CDR3 sequence (DNA): TGTGCCAGCAGCAGGGACAGGGATCGGTCACCCCTCCACTTT.

The rearrangement links TRBV7-9 to TRBJ1-1; the D is unclear. V lost 2 bases and J lost 1, with 5 bases in between. The CDR3 has 13 residues. Germline loops: CDR1 SEHNR, CDR2 FQNEAQ (reference sequence). CDR3 nucleotide sequence: TGTGCCAGCAGCTTAAGCAAGAACACTGAAGCTTTCTTT. Its translation: CASSLSKNTEAFF.

The chain has TRBV20-1 and TRBJ2-1; 12 bases are a match to TRBD2. The CDR3 runs to 16 residues. Germline CDR1 DFQATT, CDR2 SNEGSKA (reference sequence). The V gene end was trimmed by 5 bases and the J gene end by 9 bases; junction bases not matched to a gene: 14. The CDR3 DNA reads TGCAGTGCTTTCCGCGGCCTAGCGGGGGGGCAGGGTGAGCAGTTCTTC. This sequence encodes CSAFRGLAGGQGEQFF.

The rearrangement links TRBV13 to TRBJ1-6; unclear D gene. Germline V CDR1 and CDR2: PRHDT, FYEKMQ (reference sequence). The V end was cut by 0 bases, the J end by 7 bases, with 10 bases between. The CDR3 consists of 15 residues. The CDR3 loop reads CASSLGGSGNSPLHF. The CDR3 nucleotides are TGTGCCAGCAGCTTAGGGGGCTCGGGGAATTCACCCCTCCACTTT.